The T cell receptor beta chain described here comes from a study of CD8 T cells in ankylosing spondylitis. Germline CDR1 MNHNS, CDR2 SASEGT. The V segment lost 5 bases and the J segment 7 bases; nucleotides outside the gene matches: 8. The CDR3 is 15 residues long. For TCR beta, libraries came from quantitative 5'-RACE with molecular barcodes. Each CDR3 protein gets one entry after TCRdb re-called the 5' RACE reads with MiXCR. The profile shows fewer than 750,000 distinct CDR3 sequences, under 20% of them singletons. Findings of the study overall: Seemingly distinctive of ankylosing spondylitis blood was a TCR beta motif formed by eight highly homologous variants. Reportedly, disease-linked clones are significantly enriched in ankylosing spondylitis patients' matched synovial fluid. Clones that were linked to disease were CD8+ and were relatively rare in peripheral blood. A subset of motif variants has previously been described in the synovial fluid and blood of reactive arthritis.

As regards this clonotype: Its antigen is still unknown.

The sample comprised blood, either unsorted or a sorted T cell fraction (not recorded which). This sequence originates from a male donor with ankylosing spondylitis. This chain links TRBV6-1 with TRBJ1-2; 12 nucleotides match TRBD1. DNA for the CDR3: TGTGCCAGCAGTAGGCGGGACAGGGGGCCGGTTGGCTACACCTTC. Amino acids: CASSRRDRGPVGYTF.